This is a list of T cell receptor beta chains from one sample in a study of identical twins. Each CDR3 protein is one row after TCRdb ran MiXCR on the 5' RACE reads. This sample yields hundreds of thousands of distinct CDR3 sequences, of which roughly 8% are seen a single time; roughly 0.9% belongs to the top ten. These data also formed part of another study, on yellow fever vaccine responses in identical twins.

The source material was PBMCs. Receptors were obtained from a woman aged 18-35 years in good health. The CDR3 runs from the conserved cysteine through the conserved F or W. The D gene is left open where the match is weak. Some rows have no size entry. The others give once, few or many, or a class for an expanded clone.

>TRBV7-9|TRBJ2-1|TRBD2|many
CASSLTSGAFNEQFF
TGTGCCAGCAGCTTAACTAGCGGGGCTTTCAATGAGCAGTTCTTC
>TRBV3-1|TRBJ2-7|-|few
CASSQDSGRPRDF
TGTGCCAGCAGCCAAGATTCCGGTCGCCCGAGGGACTTC
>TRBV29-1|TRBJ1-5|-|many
CSVGPTGKGQPQHF
TGCAGCGTTGGGCCTACAGGGAAGGGTCAGCCCCAGCATTTT
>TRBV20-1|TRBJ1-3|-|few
CSALLHSGNTIYF
TGCAGTGCGTTACTACACTCTGGAAACACCATATATTTT
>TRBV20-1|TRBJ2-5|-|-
CSARPGGREKTQYF
TGCAGTGCCAGACCCGGGGGCCGCGAAAAGACCCAGTACTTC
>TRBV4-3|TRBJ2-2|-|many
CASSQGLMLGGELFF
TGCGCCAGCAGCCAAGGACTAATGCTGGGCGGGGAGCTGTTTTTT
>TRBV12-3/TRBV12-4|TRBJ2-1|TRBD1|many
CASSRTGQGRNEQFF
TGTGCCAGCAGTCGGACAGGCCAGGGGCGTAATGAGCAGTTCTTC
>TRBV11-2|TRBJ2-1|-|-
CASSLGYREGANEQFF
TGTGCCAGCAGCTTAGGGTACAGGGAAGGGGCTAATGAGCAGTTCTTC
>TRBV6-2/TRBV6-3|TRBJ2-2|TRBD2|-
CASSYPSASGRISGELFF
TGTGCCAGCAGTTACCCGTCTGCTAGCGGGAGGATTTCCGGGGAGCTGTTTTTT
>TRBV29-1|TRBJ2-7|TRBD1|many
CSVAPGQWDPIEQYF
TGCAGCGTGGCCCCGGGACAGTGGGACCCTATTGAGCAGTACTTC
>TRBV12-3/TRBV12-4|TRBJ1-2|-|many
CASSPWDAANYGYTF
TGTGCCAGCAGTCCTTGGGACGCAGCTAACTATGGCTACACCTTC
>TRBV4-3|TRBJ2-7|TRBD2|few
CASSRTTGGYEQYF
TGCGCCAGCAGCCGCACTACGGGGGGCTACGAGCAGTACTTC
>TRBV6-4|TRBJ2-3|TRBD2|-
CASSQLAGGPRDTQYF
TGTGCCAGCAGCCAACTAGCGGGGGGGCCGCGAGATACGCAGTATTTT
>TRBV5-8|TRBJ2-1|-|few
CASSLVLAGFYNEQFF
TGTGCCAGCAGCTTGGTACTAGCCGGCTTTTACAATGAGCAGTTCTTC